This T cell receptor (beta chain) originates from a study of PD-1 blockade in classical Hodgkin lymphoma. CDR3 length: 11 residues. V was clipped by 6 bases and J by 7 bases, with 7 bases between them. Germline CDR1 and CDR2: MNHEY and SVGAGI. The data were produced by immunoSEQ multiplex PCR, yet TCRdb's version contains in-frame clones alone and is incomplete. Here the sample spans fewer than 100,000 clones, approximately 88% being singletons. All trial patients relapsed after autologous stem cell transplantation. The sample consisted of peripheral blood mononuclear cells (PBMCs), taken at baseline. The rearrangement links TRBV6-5 to TRBJ2-1; D possibly corresponds to TRBD2 (5 bases). This receptor was identified in a human donor with classical Hodgkin lymphoma. CDR3 coding DNA: TGTGCCAGCAGGCGACTAAATGAGCAGTTCTTC. It translates to CASRRLNEQFF.